This T cell receptor beta chain appears in the sequencing data of a study of T cell changes during pregnancy in multiple sclerosis. Sequencing was performed with immunoSEQ multiplex PCR; in TCRdb, only in-frame clones are kept and a portion is missing. This table has more than 40,000 clones, approximately 94% appearing once. The germline V gene has CDR1 SGHTA and CDR2 FQGNSA. This CDR3 has 15 amino acids. The V and J ends lost 4 bases and 0 bases respectively, with 10 bases between them. The clonotype comes from a female donor with multiple sclerosis, enrolled in a pregnancy study. Sequencing used CD4+ T cells from peripheral blood mononuclear cells, obtained in the second trimester of pregnancy. V and J are TRBV7-2 and TRBJ2-1; tentative D call: TRBD2 (6 bases). CDR3 in DNA: TGTGCCAGCAGCTCGGGACTCAGCTCCTACAATGAGCAGTTCTTC. As protein: CASSSGLSSYNEQFF.